A selection of T cell receptor beta chains follows, all from one sample in a study of shared clonotypes between healthy human individuals. Here immunoSEQ multiplex PCR was the method, and the copy in TCRdb shows in-frame clones only, minus some. Among over 700,000 clones listed, approximately 72% were seen once. Sequenced: memory CD4+ T cells sorted from blood. These receptors were taken from a woman in her 30s in good health. Each CDR3 is given with its conserved first and last residue. D genes are given only for firm matches. Not every row has a clone size; where given, it reads once, few, many or a size class.

size,D,J,V,CDR3,DNA
-,-,TRBJ1-5,TRBV27,CASSAHNQPQHF,TGTGCCAGCAGTGCCCACAATCAGCCCCAGCATTTT
-,-,TRBJ2-2,TRBV2,CASRLGENTGELFF,TGTGCCAGCAGACTAGGGGAAAACACCGGGGAGCTGTTTTTT
-,-,TRBJ2-7,TRBV30,CAWSVQERAWGAEQYF,TGTGCCTGGAGTGTACAGGAGCGGGCCTGGGGAGCCGAGCAGTACTTC
-,TRBD1,TRBJ1-1,TRBV6-6,CASSYSHRGGTEAFF,TGTGCCAGCAGTTACTCCCACAGGGGGGGGACTGAAGCTTTCTTT
-,-,TRBJ2-3,TRBV11-2,CASGVTRMTTDTQYF,TGTGCCAGCGGCGTTACTAGGATGACGACAGATACGCAGTATTTT
many,TRBD2,TRBJ2-7,TRBV5-1,CASQGTSGLYEQYF,TGCGCCAGCCAAGGGACTAGCGGGCTCTACGAGCAGTACTTC
-,-,TRBJ1-1,TRBV18,CASSPQWGPTEAFF,TGTGCCAGCTCACCACAGTGGGGGCCCACTGAAGCTTTCTTT
-,-,TRBJ2-1,TRBV2,CASSGYKGPSNEQFF,TGTGCCAGCAGTGGATATAAGGGCCCTTCCAATGAGCAGTTCTTC
-,-,TRBJ1-1,TRBV10-2,CASSVDTEAFF,TGCGCCAGCAGTGTTGACACTGAAGCTTTCTTT
-,TRBD2,TRBJ2-1,TRBV29-1,CSVGLGLAGDYNEQFF,TGCAGCGTTGGCCTGGGACTAGCGGGAGACTACAATGAGCAGTTCTTC
-,-,TRBJ1-1,TRBV19,CASSIVGGVTEAFF,TGTGCCAGTAGTATCGTAGGGGGAGTCACTGAAGCTTTCTTT
once,TRBD2,TRBJ2-5,TRBV7-9,CASSPGLAVETQYF,TGTGCCAGCAGCCCAGGACTAGCGGTAGAGACCCAGTACTTC
-,-,TRBJ2-1,TRBV7-9,CASSLFYNEQFF,TGTGCCAGCAGCTTATTTTACAATGAGCAGTTCTTC
-,-,TRBJ2-3,TRBV7-2,CASRGQTTDTQYF,TGTGCCAGCAGGGGCCAAACAACAGATACGCAGTATTTT
-,TRBD2,TRBJ2-3,TRBV6-4,CASSTGTSATGTDTQYF,TGTGCCAGCAGTACCGGGACTAGCGCCACCGGCACAGATACGCAGTATTTT
-,-,TRBJ2-5,TRBV5-5,CASSLGTEETQYF,TGTGCCAGCAGCTTAGGGACTGAAGAGACCCAGTACTTC
-,TRBD2,TRBJ2-5,TRBV28,CASTVITGTSVPPETQYF,TGTGCCAGCACCGTAATTACCGGGACTAGCGTCCCCCCAGAGACCCAGTACTTC
once,TRBD2,TRBJ2-1,TRBV7-9,CASSPLGTSGIQEQFF,TGTGCCAGCAGCCCACTTGGGACTAGCGGGATCCAAGAGCAGTTCTTC
-,-,TRBJ1-1,TRBV29-1,CSVEERMNTEAFF,TGCAGCGTTGAAGAGCGAATGAACACTGAAGCTTTCTTT
-,TRBD2,TRBJ2-7,TRBV13,CASSLHGRAYEQYF,TGTGCCAGCAGCTTACACGGGAGGGCTTACGAGCAGTACTTC
-,TRBD2,TRBJ2-5,TRBV7-9,CASSLVSGTISQYF,TGTGCCAGCAGCTTAGTTAGCGGGACGATATCCCAGTACTTC
-,-,TRBJ1-5,TRBV15,CATSRAMGNQPQHF,TGTGCCACCAGCAGAGCCATGGGCAATCAGCCCCAGCATTTT
-,-,TRBJ1-5,TRBV6-4,CASSADYSNQPQHF,TGTGCCAGCAGTGCTGATTATAGCAATCAGCCCCAGCATTTT
-,-,TRBJ2-7,TRBV2,CASSGVSSYEQYF,TGTGCCAGCAGTGGAGTTTCTTCCTACGAGCAGTACTTC
-,TRBD2,TRBJ2-7,TRBV6-5,CASRSASGSSYEQYF,TGTGCCAGCAGATCTGCTAGCGGGAGCTCCTACGAGCAGTACTTC
-,TRBD2,TRBJ2-7,TRBV13,CASSLSQRGDPYEQYF,TGTGCCAGCAGCTTATCCCAGCGGGGAGACCCCTACGAGCAGTACTTC
-,-,TRBJ1-3,TRBV28,CASTLAVATSGNTIYF,TGTGCCAGCACTCTAGCGGTTGCGACGTCTGGAAACACCATATATTTT
-,-,TRBJ1-2,TRBV9,CASSVPNYGYTF,TGTGCCAGCAGCGTCCCCAACTATGGCTACACCTTC
-,-,TRBJ1-5,TRBV10-3,CATDTRGNQPQHF,TGTGCCACCGATACCCGAGGTAATCAGCCCCAGCATTTT
-,TRBD2,TRBJ2-3,TRBV7-3,CASSAGTSGNLAQYF,TGTGCCAGCAGCGCCGGGACTAGCGGGAATTTGGCGCAGTATTTT
-,-,TRBJ2-2,TRBV7-2,CASSLYGGDTGELFF,TGTGCCAGCAGCTTATACGGGGGCGACACCGGGGAGCTGTTTTTT
-,TRBD1,TRBJ1-5,TRBV6-5,CASRPGTGLNQPQHF,TGTGCCAGCAGGCCCGGGACAGGGCTCAATCAGCCCCAGCATTTT
once,TRBD1,TRBJ2-3,TRBV2,CASRGTGGADTQYF,TGTGCCAGCAGAGGGACAGGGGGCGCAGATACGCAGTATTTT
-,-,TRBJ1-1,TRBV29-1,CSVRGDTEAFF,TGCAGCGTTCGTGGGGACACTGAAGCTTTCTTT
-,TRBD2,TRBJ2-1,TRBV7-2,CASSRPGLAYNEQFF,TGTGCCAGCAGCCGGCCGGGACTAGCGTACAATGAGCAGTTCTTC
once,-,TRBJ2-3,TRBV28,CASSLPGAPDTQYF,TGTGCCAGCAGTTTGCCCGGGGCGCCAGATACGCAGTATTTT
many,TRBD1,TRBJ1-3,TRBV2,CASNPVGDSLVPTIYF,TGTGCCAGCAATCCCGTAGGGGACAGCCTCGTACCCACCATATATTTT
-,-,TRBJ2-3,TRBV5-1,CASSLAAVEDTQYF,TGCGCCAGCAGCTTGGCGGCGGTTGAAGATACGCAGTATTTT
-,-,TRBJ1-2,TRBV7-9,CASSLYGYTF,TGTGCCAGCAGCTTATATGGCTACACCTTC